In this sample, the clone carrying this T cell receptor (beta chain) turned up many times. What it recognizes is unknown. This may be a read error: a much more frequent sequence differs by one nucleotide. This entry is derived from a study of regulatory T cells in long-lasting Graves disease. As for the study in general: Duration of antithyroid drug therapy among newly diagnosed Graves' patients was under 3 months. Whole-study findings and limits: Among samples with persistent disease, TRBV28, TRBJ1-2 and TRBJ2-5 were favored.

Described time point: newly diagnosed GD, antithyroid drugs for less than 3 months. The TCR library was made from RNA that had been extracted from PBMCs in TRIzol. Patients of an endocrinology department in Xi'an, China, were included. Arm-PCR with iRepertoire HTBI primers amplified the CDR3 regions for these TCR beta libraries. TCRdb re-analysed the multiplex PCR reads in MiXCR, keeping a single row per CDR3 protein. The table includes hundreds of thousands of distinct CDR3 sequences, 16% detected once. Per the germline V gene, CDR1 is SGHRS and CDR2 is YFSETQ. This CDR3 region has 14 residues. The same sample was also studied in work on T cells in Graves' hyperthyroidism and ophthalmopathy. From that study: Blood held most thyroid clonotypes expanded above 0.001 frequency.

The chain carries TRBV5-1 and TRBJ2-3; perhaps TRBD2 as D (6 bases). The sequencing here drew on peripheral blood mononuclear cells (PBMCs), taken at new diagnosis, from a patient treated with antithyroid drugs. The receptor comes from a woman between 25 and 40 years old with Graves disease. The CDR3: CASSLGGNTDTQYF. DNA of the CDR3: TGTGCCAGCAGCTTGGGCGGGAACACAGATACGCAGTATTTT.